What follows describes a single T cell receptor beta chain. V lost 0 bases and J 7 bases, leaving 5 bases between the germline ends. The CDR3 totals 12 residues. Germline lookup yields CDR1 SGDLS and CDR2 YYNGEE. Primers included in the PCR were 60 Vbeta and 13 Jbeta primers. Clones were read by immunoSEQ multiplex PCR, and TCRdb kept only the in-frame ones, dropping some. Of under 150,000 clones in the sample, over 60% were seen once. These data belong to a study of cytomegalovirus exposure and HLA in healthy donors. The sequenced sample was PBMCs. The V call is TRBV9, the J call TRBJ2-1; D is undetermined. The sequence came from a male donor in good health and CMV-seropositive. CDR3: CASSVDWNEQFF. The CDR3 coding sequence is TGTGCCAGCAGCGTAGACTGGAATGAGCAGTTCTTC.